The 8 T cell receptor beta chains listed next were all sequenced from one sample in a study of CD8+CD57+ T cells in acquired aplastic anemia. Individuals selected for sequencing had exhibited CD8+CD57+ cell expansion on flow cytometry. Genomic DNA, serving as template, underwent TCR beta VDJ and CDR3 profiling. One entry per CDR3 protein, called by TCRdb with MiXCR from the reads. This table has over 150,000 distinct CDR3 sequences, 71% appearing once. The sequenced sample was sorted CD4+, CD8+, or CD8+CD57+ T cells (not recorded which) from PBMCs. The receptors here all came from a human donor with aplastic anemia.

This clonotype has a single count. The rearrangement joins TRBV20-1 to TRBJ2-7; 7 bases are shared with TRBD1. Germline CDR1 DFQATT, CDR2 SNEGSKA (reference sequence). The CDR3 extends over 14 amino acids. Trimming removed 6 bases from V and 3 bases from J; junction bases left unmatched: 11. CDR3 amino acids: CSAGADRVVYEQYF. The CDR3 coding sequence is TGCAGTGCCGGGGCCGACAGGGTCGTCTACGAGCAGTACTTC.

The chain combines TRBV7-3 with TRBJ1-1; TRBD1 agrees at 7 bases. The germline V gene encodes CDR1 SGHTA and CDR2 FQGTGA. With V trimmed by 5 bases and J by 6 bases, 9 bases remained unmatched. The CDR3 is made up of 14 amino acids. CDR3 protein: CASSRDRAFAEAFF. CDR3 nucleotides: TGTGCCAGCAGCCGAGACAGGGCGTTCGCTGAAGCTTTCTTT.

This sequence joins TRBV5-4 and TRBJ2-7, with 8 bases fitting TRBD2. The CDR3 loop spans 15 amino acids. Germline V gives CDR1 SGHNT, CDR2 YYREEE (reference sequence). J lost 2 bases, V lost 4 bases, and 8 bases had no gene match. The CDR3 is CASSQVAGSTYEQYF. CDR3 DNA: TGTGCCAGCAGCCAAGTAGCGGGGTCAACCTACGAGCAGTACTTC.

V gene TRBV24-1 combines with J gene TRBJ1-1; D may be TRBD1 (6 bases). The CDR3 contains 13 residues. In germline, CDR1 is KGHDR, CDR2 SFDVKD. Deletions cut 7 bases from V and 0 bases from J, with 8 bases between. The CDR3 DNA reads TGTGCCACCAGCCAGGGGCTGAACACTGAAGCTTTCTTT. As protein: CATSQGLNTEAFF.

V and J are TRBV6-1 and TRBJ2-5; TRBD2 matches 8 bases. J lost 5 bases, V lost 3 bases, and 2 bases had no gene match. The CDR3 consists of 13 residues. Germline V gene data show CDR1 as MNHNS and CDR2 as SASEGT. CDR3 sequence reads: CASSDRLAETQYF. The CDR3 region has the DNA TGTGCCAGCAGTGACCGACTAGCGGAGACCCAGTACTTC.

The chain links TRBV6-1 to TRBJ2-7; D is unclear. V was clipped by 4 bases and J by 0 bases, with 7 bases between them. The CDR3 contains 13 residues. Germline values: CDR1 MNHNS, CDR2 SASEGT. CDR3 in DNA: TGTGCCAGCAGTGTTTCTAGCTCCTACGAGCAGTACTTC. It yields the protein CASSVSSSYEQYF.

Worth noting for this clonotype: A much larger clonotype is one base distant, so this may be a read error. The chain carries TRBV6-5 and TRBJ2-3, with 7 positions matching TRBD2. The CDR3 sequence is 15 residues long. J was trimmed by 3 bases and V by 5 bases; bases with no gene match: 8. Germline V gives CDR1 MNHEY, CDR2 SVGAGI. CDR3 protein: CASSEEAGATDTQYF. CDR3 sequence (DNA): TGTGCCAGCAGTGAAGAGGCGGGAGCGACAGATACGCAGTATTTT.

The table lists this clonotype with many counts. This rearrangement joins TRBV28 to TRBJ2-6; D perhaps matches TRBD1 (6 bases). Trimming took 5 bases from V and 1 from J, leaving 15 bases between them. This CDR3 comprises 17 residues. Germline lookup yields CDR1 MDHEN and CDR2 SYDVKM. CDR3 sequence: CASSGTGIGSGANVLTF. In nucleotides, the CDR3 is TGTGCCAGCAGTGGAACAGGGATCGGGTCTGGGGCCAACGTCCTGACTTTC.